Below are 29 T cell receptor beta chains sequenced from a single sample in a study of early T cells in non-severe SARS-CoV-2 infection. A single record per CDR3 protein comes from TCRdb applying MiXCR to the 5' RACE reads. This table holds some 50,000 distinct CDR3 sequences, approximately 8% found once. The input for sequencing was whole blood, taken at baseline. All receptors derive from an adult who was a healthcare worker with PCR-confirmed SARS-CoV-2 infection or an uninfected control (not recorded which).

In this sample, this clonotype turned up a few times. The chain carries TRBV20-1 and TRBJ2-1, with D uncertain. The V and J ends lost 5 bases and 6 bases respectively, with 5 bases between them. Per germline, CDR1 DFQATT and CDR2 SNEGSKA (reference sequence). The CDR3 is 10 residues long. CDR3: CSAEANEQFF. For the CDR3, the DNA is TGCAGTGCTGAAGCCAATGAGCAGTTCTTC.

This clonotype has at least ten counts. J is TRBJ2-4 and V is TRBV15; D call uncertain. The V end was cut by 0 bases, the J end by 11 bases, with 8 bases between. The CDR3 sequence is 12 residues long. Germline V gives CDR1 LNHNV, CDR2 YYDKDF (reference sequence). Written as DNA, the CDR3 is TGTGCCACCAGCAGAGATGACTTGGTTCAGTACTTC. Protein: CATSRDDLVQYF.

This clonotype has just a few counts. This chain connects TRBV24-1 to TRBJ2-5, with D possibly being TRBD1 (5 bases). Trimming stripped 8 bases from V and 3 bases from J, with 18 bases between. In germline, CDR1 is KGHDR, CDR2 SFDVKD. The CDR3 is 15 amino acids. CDR3 sequence (DNA): TGTGCCACCAATCGGACACTTCTATCCAAAGAGACCCAGTACTTC. Translating it yields CATNRTLLSKETQYF.

The table lists this clonotype with a few counts. V is TRBV12-3 or TRBV12-4 and J is TRBJ2-2; weak D call: TRBD1 (6 bases). Trimming removed 7 bases from V and 0 bases from J, with 12 bases in between. This CDR3 has 15 amino acids. The CDR3 DNA reads as TGTGCCAGCACCCAGGGGAGTGCGAACACCGGGGAGCTGTTTTTT. Translating it yields CASTQGSANTGELFF.

This clonotype was seen at least ten times. The rearrangement uses TRBV24-1 and TRBJ2-3, with D unclear. V dropped 5 bases and J dropped 5 bases, with 4 bases sitting between them. There are 11 residues in the CDR3. CDR1 and CDR2 from the germline V gene are KGHDR and SFDVKD. In DNA form, the CDR3 reads TGTGCCACCAGTGTTAAAGATACGCAGTATTTT. Translating it yields CATSVKDTQYF.

The sample holds many counts of this clonotype. The chain joins TRBV6-4 to TRBJ2-1; no reliable D call. The V end lost 3 bases, the J end lost 2 bases, and 5 bases lay between the germline ends. The germline gives CDR1 MRHNA, CDR2 SNTAGT. The CDR3 has 13 residues. DNA for the CDR3: TGTGCCAGCAGTGAAGGCGCCTACAATGAGCAGTTCTTC. Protein: CASSEGAYNEQFF.

This clonotype was counted between two and nine times. V gene TRBV12-3 or TRBV12-4 combines with J gene TRBJ2-5; TRBD1 aligns across 8 bases. The CDR3 totals 15 residues. V shed 7 bases and J 2 bases; nucleotides not matched to a gene: 9. CDR3 protein: CASTVDREGQETQYF. The CDR3 DNA is TGTGCCAGCACTGTGGACAGGGAAGGGCAAGAGACCCAGTACTTC.

This clonotype was observed a handful of times. The V call is TRBV18, the J call TRBJ2-2, with unresolved D. The V gene lost 6 bases and the J gene lost 2 bases, with 13 bases spanning the gap. CDR3 length: 15 residues. CDR1 and CDR2 (germline): KGHSH, LQKENI. CDR3 residues: CASSPRTLNTGELFF. Written as DNA, the CDR3 is TGTGCCAGCTCCCCAAGGACCCTAAACACCGGGGAGCTGTTTTTT.

This clonotype was seen more than once but under ten times. The chain joins TRBV2 to TRBJ2-3; 8 bases are a match to TRBD2. This CDR3 region has 18 residues. Germline assignment: CDR1 SNHLY and CDR2 FYNNEI. With V trimmed by 5 bases and J by 0 bases, 13 bases remained unmatched. CDR3 loop: CASSPITGLAPSTDTQYF. The CDR3 DNA sequence: TGTGCCAGCAGTCCAATTACCGGACTAGCCCCTAGCACAGATACGCAGTATTTT.

V and J are TRBV20-1 and TRBJ1-2; D unclear. The CDR3 loop spans 15 amino acids. V lost 1 base to trimming and J lost 1 base, with 13 bases between them. Per germline, CDR1 DFQATT and CDR2 SNEGSKA (reference sequence). The CDR3 loop is CSARGPRRLNYGYTF. CDR3 nucleotides: TGCAGTGCTAGAGGTCCCCGTCGTCTTAACTATGGCTACACCTTC.

Many counts were recorded for this clonotype. This sequence joins TRBV6-6 and TRBJ2-7; TRBD2 agrees at 15 bases. CDR1 MNHNY and CDR2 SVGAGI come from the germline V gene (reference sequence). V shed 5 bases, J shed 4 bases, and the junction held 12 bases outside the gene matches. The CDR3 covers 18 residues. CDR3 nucleotides: TGTGCCAGCAGTACTACCTTCACCGGGACTAGCGGGAGGTACGAGCAGTACTTC. Encoded protein: CASSTTFTGTSGRYEQYF.

This clonotype was counted between two and nine times. This sequence joins TRBV7-9 and TRBJ1-1; 7 positions agree with TRBD1. V lost 4 bases and J lost 4; bases outside the gene matches: 9. Germline CDR1 SEHNR, CDR2 FQNEAQ (reference sequence). This CDR3 region has 15 residues. In nucleotides, the CDR3 is TGTGCCAGCAGCTCAACAAGACAGGGACCCACTGAAGCTTTCTTT. This encodes CASSSTRQGPTEAFF. The full variable domain, in which reference TRBV7-9 and TRBJ1-1 provide the parts outside the CDR3, is DTGVSQNPRHKITKRGQNVTFRCDPISEHNRLYWYRQTLGQGPEFLTYFQNEAQLEKSRLLSDRFSAERPKGSFSTLEIQRTEQGDSAMYLCASSSTRQGPTEAFFGQGTRLTVV.

In this sample, this clonotype turned up a few times. The V call is TRBV6-5, the J call TRBJ2-6, with D tentatively TRBD2 (5 bases). CDR3 length: 17 amino acids. V was shortened by 2 bases and J by 0 bases, with 11 bases between the two germline ends. The germline CDR1 and CDR2 sequences are MNHEY and SVGAGI. The CDR3 is CASSYTPGGSGANVLTF. The CDR3, as DNA: TGTGCCAGCAGTTACACCCCTGGAGGCTCTGGGGCCAACGTCCTGACTTTC.

V usage is TRBV5-1 and J usage is TRBJ1-1; 10 bases map to TRBD1. Germline loops: CDR1 SGHRS, CDR2 YFSETQ. CDR3 length equals 15 residues. Germline trimming cut 0 bases from V and 3 bases from J; bases unmatched to any gene: 2. CDR3 in DNA: TGCGCCAGCAGCTTGGTCGGGACAGGGGACACTGAAGCTTTCTTT. It codes for CASSLVGTGDTEAFF.

This clonotype has a handful of counts. The V call is TRBV18, the J call TRBJ2-1; a possible D gene is TRBD2 (5 bases). Between the trimmed V and J ends, which lost 1 base and 8 bases, there was a span of 9 bases. This CDR3 has 13 residues. CDR1 is KGHSH, CDR2 LQKENI, per germline. CDR3 sequence reads: CASSPRLADEQFF. The CDR3 nucleotides are TGTGCCAGCTCACCACGGCTAGCCGATGAGCAGTTCTTC.

This clonotype was found a few times. The V gene is TRBV6-6, the J gene TRBJ1-2; no clear D gene. The CDR3 runs 13 residues. Trimming cost V 6 bases and J 1 base, with 9 bases left between them. Germline V gene sequence: CDR1 MNHNY, CDR2 SVGAGI (reference sequence). In nucleotides, the CDR3 is TGTGCCAGCAGGCCCGATTTTAACTATGGCTACACCTTC. Its protein product is CASRPDFNYGYTF.

Many counts were recorded for this clonotype. J is TRBJ2-3 and V is TRBV10-3; TRBD1 matches at 9 bases. Germline V gene data show CDR1 as ENHRY and CDR2 as SYGVKD. This CDR3 has 16 amino acids. V was clipped by 7 bases and J by 5 bases; unmatched bases: 13. The CDR3 coding sequence is TGTGCCATCACCAATCTCGACAGGGGGAGGGTAGATACGCAGTATTTT. Translating gives CAITNLDRGRVDTQYF.

This clonotype was found many times. The chain has TRBV5-4 and TRBJ2-2; possible D gene TRBD2, 6 bases. The CDR3 has 14 residues. CDR1 and CDR2 from the germline V gene are SGHNT and YYREEE (reference sequence). V lost 5 bases, J lost 9 bases, and 17 bases lay in between. CDR3 loop: CASRDRAGIRELFF. The CDR3 DNA is TGTGCCAGCAGGGACCGCGCGGGAATCCGGGAGCTGTTTTTT.

This clonotype has only a few counts. V is TRBV18 and J is TRBJ1-4, with a tentative D call TRBD1 (5 bases). The CDR3 extends over 17 amino acids. V was cut by 1 base and J by 1 base, with 13 bases left in between. CDR1 and CDR2 (germline): KGHSH, LQKENI. This CDR3 is CASSPRDSSGTNEKLFF. The CDR3 region has the DNA TGTGCCAGCTCACCACGCGACAGCTCAGGAACTAATGAAAAACTGTTTTTT.

V and J are TRBV7-6 and TRBJ2-5; 9 bases agree with TRBD2. Per germline, CDR1 SGHVS and CDR2 FNYEAQ. The CDR3 totals 16 residues. Trimming at V came to 5 bases and at J to 5 bases, leaving 12 bases not matched to a gene. CDR3 sequence reads: CASSPLVRGGQETQYF. DNA for the CDR3: TGTGCCAGCAGCCCATTGGTGCGGGGGGGCCAGGAGACCCAGTACTTC. Supplemented by reference TRBV7-6 and TRBJ2-5, the full variable domain reads GAGVSQSPRYKVTKRGQDVALRCDPISGHVSLYWYRQALGQGPEFLTYFNYEAQQDKSGLPNDRFSAERPEGSISTLTIQRTEQRDSAMYRCASSPLVRGGQETQYFGPGTRLLVL.

This clonotype was found many times. The rearrangement joins TRBV11-2 to TRBJ2-2, with a tentative D call TRBD1 (5 bases). From germline, CDR1 is SGHAT and CDR2 FQNNGV. Trimming left V 3 bases short and J 7 bases short, with 12 bases between. CDR3 length equals 14 residues. The DNA of the CDR3 is TGTGCCAGCAGCTTGACAGCGAGCATCGGGGAGCTGTTTTTT. Translating it yields CASSLTASIGELFF.

The DNA for the CDR3 is TGTGCCAGCAGCCAAGAAGGCTTAGCGGGAACAAGCACAGATACGCAGTATTTT. The encoded protein is CASSQEGLAGTSTDTQYF. The genes are TRBV4-2 and TRBJ2-3, with TRBD2 matching 8 bases. The V and J ends lost 0 bases and 0 bases, in that order; junction bases with no gene match: 8. The CDR3 is 18 residues long. In germline, CDR1 is LGHNA, CDR2 YNFKEQ.

This clonotype appeared many times. This chain joins TRBV13 and TRBJ2-1; 8 nucleotides line up with TRBD2. Trimming cost V 6 bases and J 1 base; bases outside gene matches: 23. CDR3 length: 21 residues. CDR1 and CDR2 from the germline V gene are PRHDT and FYEKMQ (reference sequence). CDR3 residues: CASRRTVAGGAGDLSYNEQFF. For the CDR3, the DNA is TGTGCCAGCAGACGAACTGTGGCGGGCGGAGCGGGAGACTTATCCTACAATGAGCAGTTCTTC.

This clonotype showed up many times. The chain couples TRBV12-3 or TRBV12-4 to TRBJ1-2; no definite D call. Trimming stripped 6 bases from V and 6 bases from J, with 14 bases between. This CDR3 is 13 amino acids long. CDR3 region: CASRTRSHDGYTF. The DNA for the CDR3 is TGTGCCAGCAGAACCCGAAGTCACGATGGCTACACCTTC.

This clonotype was seen only a few times. The V call is TRBV11-3, the J call TRBJ2-2, with D perhaps TRBD1 (5 bases). The V and J ends lost 2 bases and 7 bases respectively, with 17 bases between them. The CDR3 is 16 residues long. Looked up from germline, CDR1 is SGHNT and CDR2 is YENEEA. CDR3 amino acids: CASSLYPGRAGGELFF. The CDR3 DNA follows: TGTGCCAGCAGCTTATATCCCGGCAGGGCCGGCGGGGAGCTGTTTTTT.

In its sample, this clonotype was seen many times. This chain joins TRBV7-3 and TRBJ2-3; D is unresolved. The V and J ends lost 5 bases and 4 bases respectively, with 16 bases between them. Germline V gene data show CDR1 as SGHTA and CDR2 as FQGTGA. The CDR3 runs 15 residues. CDR3 DNA sequence: TGTGCCAGCAGCCCATCGGGTCAGTCGGCAGATACGCAGTATTTT. As protein: CASSPSGQSADTQYF.

This clonotype was picked up many times. V gene TRBV7-9 combines with J gene TRBJ2-5; no firm D call. V was pared by 2 bases and J by 1 base, with 5 bases between. CDR3 length equals 13 residues. Germline V gives CDR1 SEHNR, CDR2 FQNEAQ (reference sequence). The CDR3 loop reads CASSLQIQETQYF. CDR3 sequence (DNA): TGTGCCAGCAGCTTACAAATCCAAGAGACCCAGTACTTC.

This clonotype was seen a handful of times. The genes are TRBV19 and TRBJ1-2; no clear D. V shed 3 bases and J shed 0 bases, with 8 bases lying between them. This CDR3 is 14 amino acids long. Per germline, CDR1 LNHDA and CDR2 SQIVND (reference sequence). CDR3: CASSIPGANYGYTF. CDR3 DNA sequence: TGTGCCAGTAGTATCCCGGGAGCTAACTATGGCTACACCTTC.

J is TRBJ1-1 and V is TRBV20-1; D gene ambiguous. V was clipped by 0 bases and J by 1 base, with 9 bases between them. Germline values: CDR1 DFQATT, CDR2 SNEGSKA (reference sequence). The CDR3 loop spans 14 amino acids. The CDR3 DNA is TGCAGTGCTAGAGATGCCGCCAAGAACACTGAAGCTTTCTTT. The encoded protein is CSARDAAKNTEAFF.